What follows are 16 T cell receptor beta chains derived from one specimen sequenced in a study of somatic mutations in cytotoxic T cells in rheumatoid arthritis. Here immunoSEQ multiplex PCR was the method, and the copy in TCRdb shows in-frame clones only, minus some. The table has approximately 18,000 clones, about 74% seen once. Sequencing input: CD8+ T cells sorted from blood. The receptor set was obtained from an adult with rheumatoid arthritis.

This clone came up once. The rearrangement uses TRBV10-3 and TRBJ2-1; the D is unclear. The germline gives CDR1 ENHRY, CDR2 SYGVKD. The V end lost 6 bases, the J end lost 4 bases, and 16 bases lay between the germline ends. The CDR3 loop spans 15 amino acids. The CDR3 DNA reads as TGTGCCATCAGGTATGGGAACGCAGGTTACAATGAGCAGTTCTTC. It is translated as CAIRYGNAGYNEQFF.

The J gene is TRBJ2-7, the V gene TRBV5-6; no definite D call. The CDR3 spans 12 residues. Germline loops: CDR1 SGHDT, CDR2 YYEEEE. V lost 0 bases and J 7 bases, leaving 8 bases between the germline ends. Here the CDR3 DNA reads TGTGCCAGCAGCTTGGCCGGGCGTGAGCAGTACTTC. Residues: CASSLAGREQYF.

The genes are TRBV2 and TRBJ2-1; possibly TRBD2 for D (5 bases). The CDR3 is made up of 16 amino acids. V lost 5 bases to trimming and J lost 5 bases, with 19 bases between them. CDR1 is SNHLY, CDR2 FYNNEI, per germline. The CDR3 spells CASSPSRLAENNEQFF. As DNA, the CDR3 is TGTGCCAGCAGTCCGTCCAGGCTAGCAGAGAACAATGAGCAGTTCTTC.

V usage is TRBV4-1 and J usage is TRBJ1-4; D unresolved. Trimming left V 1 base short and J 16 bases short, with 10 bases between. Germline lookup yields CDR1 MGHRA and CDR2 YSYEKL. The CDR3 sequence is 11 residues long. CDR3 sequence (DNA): TGCGCCAGCAGCCAAGGTGAACAAGCGTTTTTT. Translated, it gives CASSQGEQAFF.

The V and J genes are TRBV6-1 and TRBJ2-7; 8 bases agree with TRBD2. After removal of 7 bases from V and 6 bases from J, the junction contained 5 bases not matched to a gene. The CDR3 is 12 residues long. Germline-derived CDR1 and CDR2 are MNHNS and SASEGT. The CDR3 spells CASTPGGVEQYF. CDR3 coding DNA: TGTGCCAGCACCCCCGGGGGGGTCGAGCAGTACTTC.

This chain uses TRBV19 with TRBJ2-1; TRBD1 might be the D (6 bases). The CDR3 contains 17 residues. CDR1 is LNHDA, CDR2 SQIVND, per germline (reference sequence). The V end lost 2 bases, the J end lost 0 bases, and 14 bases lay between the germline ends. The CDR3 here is CASSISGHGFSYNEQFF. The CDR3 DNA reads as TGTGCCAGTAGTATATCGGGACACGGGTTCTCCTACAATGAGCAGTTCTTC. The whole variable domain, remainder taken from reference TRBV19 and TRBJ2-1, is DGGITQSPKYLFRKEGQNVTLSCEQNLNHDAMYWYRQDPGQGLRLIYYSQIVNDFQKGDIAEGYSVSREKKESFPLTVTSAQKNPTAFYLCASSISGHGFSYNEQFFGPGTRLTVL.

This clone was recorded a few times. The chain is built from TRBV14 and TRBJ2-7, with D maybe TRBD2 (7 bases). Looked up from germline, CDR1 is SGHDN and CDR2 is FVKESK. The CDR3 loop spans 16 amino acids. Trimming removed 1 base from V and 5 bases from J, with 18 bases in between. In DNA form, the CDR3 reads TGTGCCAGCAGCCAAGCATTACGGGGGGCGAAGAACGAGCAGTACTTC. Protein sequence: CASSQALRGAKNEQYF.

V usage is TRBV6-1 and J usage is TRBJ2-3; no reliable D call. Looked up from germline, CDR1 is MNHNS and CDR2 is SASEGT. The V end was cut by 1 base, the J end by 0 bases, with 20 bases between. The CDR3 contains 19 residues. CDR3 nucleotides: TGTGCCAGCAGTGAAGAAGGAAATGAAATCTTGAGTAGCACAGATACGCAGTATTTT. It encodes CASSEEGNEILSSTDTQYF.

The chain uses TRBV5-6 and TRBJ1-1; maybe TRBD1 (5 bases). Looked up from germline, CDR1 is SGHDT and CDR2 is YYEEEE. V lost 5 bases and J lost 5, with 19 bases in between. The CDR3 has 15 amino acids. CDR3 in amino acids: CASSFYRDLGTEAFF. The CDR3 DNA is TGTGCCAGCAGTTTTTACCGGGACTTGGGGACTGAAGCTTTCTTT. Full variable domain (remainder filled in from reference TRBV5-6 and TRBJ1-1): DAGVTQSPTHLIKTRGQQVTLRCSPKSGHDTVSWYQQALGQGPQFIFQYYEEEERQRGNFPDRFSGHQFPNYSSELNVNALLLGDSALYLCASSFYRDLGTEAFFGQGTRLTVV.

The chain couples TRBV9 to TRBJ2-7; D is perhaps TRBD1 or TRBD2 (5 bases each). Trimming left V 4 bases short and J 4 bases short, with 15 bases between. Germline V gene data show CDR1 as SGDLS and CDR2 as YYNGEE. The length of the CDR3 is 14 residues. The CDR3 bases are TGTGCCAGCAGCCCTCGGGACCGAAGTTACGAGCAGTACTTC. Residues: CASSPRDRSYEQYF.

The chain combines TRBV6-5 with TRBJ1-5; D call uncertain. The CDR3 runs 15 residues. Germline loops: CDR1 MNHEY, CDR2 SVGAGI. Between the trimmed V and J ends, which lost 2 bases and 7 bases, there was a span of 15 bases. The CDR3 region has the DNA TGTGCCAGCAGTTACCTGCCCGCGGATCAACAGCCCCAGCATTTT. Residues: CASSYLPADQQPQHF.

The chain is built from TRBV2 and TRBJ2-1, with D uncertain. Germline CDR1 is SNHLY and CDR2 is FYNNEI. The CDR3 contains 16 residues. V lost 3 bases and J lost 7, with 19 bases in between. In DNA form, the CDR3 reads TGTGCCAGCAGTGAGTGGCTAGTAGTGAGTAAGAATGAGCAGTTCTTC. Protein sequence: CASSEWLVVSKNEQFF.

The DNA for the CDR3 is TGTGCCAGCAGGGAACAAGCGGGGGGCCTCCAAGAGACCCAGTACTTC. Amino acid sequence: CASREQAGGLQETQYF. The chain couples TRBV5-4 to TRBJ2-5; 9 positions agree with TRBD2. With 5 bases clipped from V and 1 base from J, the junction kept 9 bases outside the gene matches. This CDR3 has 16 amino acids. The germline CDR1 and CDR2 sequences are SGHNT and YYREEE (reference sequence). The full variable domain, rest sourced from reference TRBV5-4 and TRBJ2-5, is ETGVTQSPTHLIKTRGQQVTLRCSSQSGHNTVSWYQQALGQGPQFIFQYYREEENGRGNFPPRFSGLQFPNYSSELNVNALELDDSALYLCASREQAGGLQETQYFGPGTRLLVL.

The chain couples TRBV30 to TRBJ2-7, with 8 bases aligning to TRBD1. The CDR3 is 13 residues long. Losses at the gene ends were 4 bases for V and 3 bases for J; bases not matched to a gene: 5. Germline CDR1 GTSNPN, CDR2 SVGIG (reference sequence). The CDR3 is CAWNSGQGYEQYF. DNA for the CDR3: TGTGCCTGGAATAGCGGACAGGGCTACGAGCAGTACTTC.

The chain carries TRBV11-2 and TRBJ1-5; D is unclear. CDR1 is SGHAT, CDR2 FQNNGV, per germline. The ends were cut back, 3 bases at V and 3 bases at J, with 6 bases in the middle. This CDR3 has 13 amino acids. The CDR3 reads CASSFQTNQPQHF. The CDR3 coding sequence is TGTGCCAGCAGCTTCCAGACCAATCAGCCCCAGCATTTT.

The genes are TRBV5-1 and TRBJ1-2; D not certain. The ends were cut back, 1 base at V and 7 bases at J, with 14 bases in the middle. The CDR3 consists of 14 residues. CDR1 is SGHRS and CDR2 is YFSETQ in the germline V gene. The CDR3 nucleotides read TGCGCCAGCAGCTTGTGGGCCCAGGCTTCTGGCTACACCTTC. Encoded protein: CASSLWAQASGYTF.